This T cell receptor beta chain was sequenced in a study of blood T cell repertoires in COVID-19 (dated by TCRdb to the early 2020s). Background for the entire study: Samples covering the acute and convalescent phases of COVID-19 were provided by collaborators in the United States, Italy and Spain. A de-identified subject ID, COVID-19 status, age in years and sex were almost always included in the sample metadata. Where HLA class I and class II types were available, the types were taken from metadata supplied by the sample provider, not from assay-based typing. Deeply sampled blood TCRbeta repertoires from subjects exposed to, actively infected with, or recovered from COVID-19 were included in the dataset. The repertoires were released in a freely available public database meant as a resource for research on the immune response to SARS-CoV-2. The samples were drawn from the first 160 participants of the ongoing ImmuneRACE study and from about 1,200 subjects provided by 6 global collaborators. The prospective study material was composed of cDNA or gDNA derived from T cells, B-cell-depleted T cells, or PBMCs. The study at large found these results: How much clinical and demographic metadata was included differed by source and by participant, and the metadata was provided uncurated.

The immunoSEQ Assay, a bias-controlled multiplex PCR, was used to amplify TCRbeta CDR3 regions from genomic DNA. Regarding the original processing steps: Within the assay, amplification of reference gene primers was used to estimate how many nucleated cells each sample contained. Sequence reads were collapsed and filtered to measure the absolute abundance of every unique TCRbeta CDR3 rearrangement. For each sample, productive Simpson clonality was calculated by taking the square root of Simpson's diversity index across productive rearrangements. TCRdb provides this immuneACCESS table in a form limited to in-frame rearrangements. Some clones are lacking; in checked studies, under half of them reflect an unresolved V gene, and why the rest are absent is not known. V and J calls and clone size are as listed in that table; D and trimming were resolved from the DNA. The sample has about 130,000 clones on record, around 85% of them singletons. About a sixth of the sample is in the top ten clones.

The CDR3 has 15 amino acids, counting the end cysteine and phenylalanine. CDR3 DNA is the only sequence kept; it has 45 bases, read in frame from the first base. Trimming takes 5 bases off V and 0 bases off J; junction bases not matched to a gene: 6. The germline V gene encodes CDR1 LGHDT and CDR2 YNNKEL (reference sequence). Of note for this clone: Its antigen is currently not known. Within one base of it there is no much larger clone, and no base qualities were kept.

At one collaborating source in Seattle, patients were enrolled during active infection and were followed longitudinally through the course of disease. Whole blood was collected in K2EDTA tubes by collaborating institutions according to the institutions' own protocols. For TCRbeta analysis, collaborators shipped samples in one of three forms: frozen whole blood, isolated PBMCs, or DNA extracted from either of those sample types. Sequenced input: peripheral blood. The chain was built from TRBV3-1 (or the pseudogene TRBV3-2) and TRBJ1-1; a stretch of 7 junction bases matches TRBD1. This receptor was obtained from a man aged 30 to 39 with COVID-19, enrolled during active disease. The CDR3 region: CASSAQGSVNTEAFF. The DNA sequence is given as TGTGCCAGCAGCGCACAGGGGTCAGTGAACACTGAAGCTTTCTTT.